Sequencing of this TCR beta chain was carried out in a study of CD8 T cells in ankylosing spondylitis. General observations from the study: Made up of about eight highly homologous variants, a TCR beta motif appeared characteristic of ankylosing spondylitis blood. Researchers report that disease-linked clones proved CD8+ and relatively rare in peripheral blood.

The CDR3 is 15 residues long. Germline V CDR1 and CDR2: SEHNR, FQNEAQ (reference sequence). V lost 3 bases and J 2 bases, leaving 13 bases between the germline ends. A word on this clonotype: No antigen is known for it.

Libraries for TCR beta were made by quantitative 5'-RACE with molecular barcodes. TCRdb recomputed calls from the 5' RACE reads with MiXCR, one row per CDR3 protein. Of about 30,000 distinct CDR3 sequences in the sample, 30% were seen once. This chain joins TRBV7-9 and TRBJ1-2; TRBD1 might be the D (5 bases). This TCR was recovered from a male donor with ankylosing spondylitis. Material for sequencing was synovial fluid, either unsorted or a sorted T cell fraction (not recorded which). The DNA of the CDR3 is TGTGCCAGCAGCTTGGGAGGGGCCGGGAACTATGGCTACACCTTC. This codes for CASSLGGAGNYGYTF.